These T cell receptor beta chains were read from a single sample in a study of response to subunit inactivated influenza vaccine. TCRdb fed the RT-PCR reads into MiXCR, producing one record per CDR3 protein. The sample yields roughly 500,000 distinct CDR3 sequences, around a quarter seen once. This same sample was also taken into another study, of T cells expressing NK-cell markers.

The sequencing here drew on CD4+ T cells sorted from PBMCs, taken 11 to 12 days after vaccination. The receptors stem from a man over 45 who received an inactivated influenza vaccine. The CDR3 runs from the conserved cysteine through the conserved F or W. A D gene is named only where the DNA matches it firmly. Part of the rows lack a size; the others show once, few, many or a class for expanded clones.

TRBV10-3	NA	TRBD1	TRBJ1-1	TGTGCCATCAGTCCAACCGGACAGGGATTGGGGACTGAAGCTTTCTTT	CAISPTGQGLGTEAFF
TRBV20-1	few	TRBD1	TRBJ2-5	TGCAGTGCTAGAGATCCTCCACAGGGGGCAACCGGATGGCACTTC	CSARDPPQGATGWHF
TRBV7-2	few	NA	TRBJ2-1	TGTGCCAGCAGATCAGGGATTGAGCAGTTCTTC	CASRSGIEQFF
TRBV4-3	NA	TRBD1	TRBJ1-2	TGCGCCAGCAGCCAAGGGGACAGGGGGCCATATGGCTACACCTTC	CASSQGDRGPYGYTF
TRBV12-3/TRBV12-4	few	TRBD2	TRBJ2-5	TGTGCCAGCAGTTTTTCGGGAGGTTTAGAGACCCAGTACTTC	CASSFSGGLETQYF
TRBV9	NA	TRBD1	TRBJ2-3	TGTGCCAGCAGCGTAGGGTGGCCCGACAGGGGGCACTCAGATACGCAGTATTTT	CASSVGWPDRGHSDTQYF
TRBV7-3	few	TRBD2	TRBJ2-1	TGTGCCAGCAGCTTAGGGACTAGCCCTAATGAGCAGTTCTTC	CASSLGTSPNEQFF
TRBV5-1	once	NA	TRBJ2-3	TGCGCCAGCAGCTTGTCGAGCGCAGATACGCAGTATTTT	CASSLSSADTQYF
TRBV20-1	few	NA	TRBJ1-1	TGCAGTGCTAGCGGACCGCTATACACTGAAGCTTTCTTT	CSASGPLYTEAFF
TRBV20-1	few	NA	TRBJ2-7	TGCAGTGCTAGAAGAGACAGAAACTACGAGCAGTACTTC	CSARRDRNYEQYF
TRBV15	few	TRBD1	TRBJ2-1	TGTGCCACCAGCAGAGCACCGGGACAGGGCCTAAATGAGCAGTTCTTC	CATSRAPGQGLNEQFF
TRBV20-1	few	NA	TRBJ2-7	TGCAGTGCTAGGGGGAATTCCTACGAGCAGTACTTC	CSARGNSYEQYF
TRBV29-1	NA	NA	TRBJ1-2	TGCAGCGTTGGAGTTATGCGGGGCGATGGCTACACCTTC	CSVGVMRGDGYTF
TRBV7-9	NA	NA	TRBJ1-1	TGTGCCAGCAGCTCCCCCAGGGAAAACACTGAAGCTTTCTTT	CASSSPRENTEAFF
TRBV20-1	NA	NA	TRBJ1-2	TGCAGTGCGCATAGACGTGGCTACACCTTC	CSAHRRGYTF
TRBV5-6	NA	NA	TRBJ2-3	TGTGCCAGCAGCAAAAGGAGGTCTGGCCCGAGCACAGATACGCAGTATTTT	CASSKRRSGPSTDTQYF
TRBV28	NA	NA	TRBJ1-2	TGTGCCAGCAGTAGACCTCGAGCTAACTATGGCTACACCTTC	CASSRPRANYGYTF
TRBV28	few	TRBD1	TRBJ1-1	TGTGCCAGCAGTTTAAGCCACAGGGGAACTGAAGCTTTCTTT	CASSLSHRGTEAFF
TRBV20-1	NA	TRBD1	TRBJ2-7	TGCAGTGCTAGTAAGGCGGGACAGGGTGGTTCCACGGGGGCCGTTTACGAGCAGTACTTC	CSASKAGQGGSTGAVYEQYF
TRBV7-2	NA	TRBD2	TRBJ2-3	TGTGCCAGCTGCCCTGGACTAGCGGCCACAGATACGCAGTATTTT	CASCPGLAATDTQYF
TRBV12-3/TRBV12-4	NA	NA	TRBJ1-1	TGTGCCAGCATCTTGAGGCCGAACACTGAAGCTTTCTTT	CASILRPNTEAFF
TRBV20-1	NA	TRBD2	TRBJ2-3	TGCAGTGCTAGAGCGGCTAGCGGGAGAGAGACAGATACGCAGTATTTT	CSARAASGRETDTQYF
TRBV14	few	TRBD1	TRBJ1-4	TGTGCCAGCAGCCAAGCCGGGACAGGGGTTGAGAAACTGTTTTTT	CASSQAGTGVEKLFF